The source of this TCR beta chain is a study of CXCR3-negative and CXCR3-positive naive CD8 T cells. With UMI labels, 5' RACE was used to prepare the TRB cDNA libraries. After re-calling the 5' RACE reads, TCRdb lists one entry per CDR3 protein, DNA absent. The sample yields fewer than 50,000 distinct CDR3 sequences, of which the top ten take up around 1.6%. Germline V lookup: CDR1 LNHNV, CDR2 YYDKDF (reference sequence). The CDR3 contains 16 residues. The gene calls are TRBV15 and TRBJ2-2; the TCRdb D gene call, TRBD1, has no DNA to confirm it. This clonotype originated in a human donor in good health. Some clones in this sample may be carry-over from other donors' samples. Sequenced material: naive CXCR3- CD8+ T cells from blood. Subset indicated: CD45RO-CCR7+CD27+CD95- naive CD8+ T cells lacking CXCR3 (TNR3-). The chain's CDR3 is CATSRDWGSNTGELFF.